Each of the 7 T cell receptor beta chains below was sequenced from the same sample in a study of blood T cell repertoires in COVID-19. The method was immunoSEQ multiplex PCR; TCRdb's version includes in-frame clones alone and lacks a portion of them. The table records approximately 390,000 clones, approximately 91% of them present only once. Source material: PBMCs or T cells enriched from blood (not recorded which). Every receptor here comes from a woman aged 40-49 years with acute COVID-19.

This clone was detected only once. J is TRBJ1-4 and V is TRBV2; 7 positions agree with TRBD1. Germline CDR1 and CDR2: SNHLY and FYNNEI. The CDR3 runs to 16 residues. With V trimmed by 7 bases and J by 2 bases, 10 bases remained unmatched. Written as DNA, the CDR3 is TGTGCCAGCATTAAAAAGGGGGCAACGACTAATGAAAAACTGTTTTTT. Translated: CASIKKGATTNEKLFF.

As DNA, the CDR3 is TGTGCCAGCAGTTACTCCCCGACAGGGGACGGTGGCTACACCTTC. Encoded protein: CASSYSPTGDGGYTF. J is TRBJ1-2 and V is TRBV6-5, with 8 bases lining up with TRBD1. This CDR3 has 15 amino acids. With 0 bases clipped from V and 7 bases from J, the junction kept 7 bases outside the gene matches. Germline assignment: CDR1 MNHEY and CDR2 SVGAGI.

The chain carries TRBV3-1 (or the pseudogene TRBV3-2) and TRBJ2-3; TRBD2 agrees at 7 bases. The germline V gene has CDR1 LGHDT and CDR2 YNNKEL (reference sequence). After removal of 1 base from V and 1 base from J, the junction contained 5 bases not matched to a gene. CDR3 size: 16 residues. The CDR3 DNA reads as TGTGCCAGCAGCCAAGGCGTGGGGGGGGGCACAGATACGCAGTATTTT. Protein product: CASSQGVGGGTDTQYF.

The V and J genes are TRBV5-4 and TRBJ1-5, with a tentative D call TRBD1 (5 bases). V lost 0 bases to trimming and J lost 6 bases, with 13 bases between them. The germline V gene encodes CDR1 SGHNT and CDR2 YYREEE (reference sequence). The CDR3 totals 15 residues. CDR3 loop: CASSLGQGLGQPQHF. In DNA form, the CDR3 reads TGTGCCAGCAGCTTGGGTCAGGGTTTGGGTCAGCCCCAGCATTTT. The variable domain in full, completed from reference TRBV5-4 and TRBJ1-5, reads ETGVTQSPTHLIKTRGQQVTLRCSSQSGHNTVSWYQQALGQGPQFIFQYYREEENGRGNFPPRFSGLQFPNYSSELNVNALELDDSALYLCASSLGQGLGQPQHFGDGTRLSIL.

The rearrangement links TRBV5-1 to TRBJ2-7, with D possibly TRBD1 on 7 matching bases. The V and J ends lost 4 bases and 5 bases respectively, with 10 bases between them. This CDR3 contains 12 residues. Germline V lookup: CDR1 SGHRS, CDR2 YFSETQ. The CDR3 region has the DNA TGCGCCAGCAGCCAGGGGGGCGACGAGCAGTACTTC. Protein sequence: CASSQGGDEQYF.

The table lists this clone with a count of one. The chain employs TRBV29-1 and TRBJ2-6, with TRBD2 matching 10 bases. Germline values: CDR1 SQVTM, CDR2 ANQGSEA. V trimming: 4 bases; J trimming: 0 bases; junction bases outside the gene matches: 6. This CDR3 spans 17 amino acids. DNA for the CDR3: TGCAGCGTTGTTAGCGGGGGGACCTTCTCTGGGGCCAACGTCCTGACTTTC. This sequence encodes CSVVSGGTFSGANVLTF.

V gene TRBV5-6 combines with J gene TRBJ2-5, with 9 positions matching TRBD2. CDR3 size: 13 residues. Looked up from germline, CDR1 is SGHDT and CDR2 is YYEEEE. V gave up 4 bases and J gave up 5 bases; unmatched junction bases: 3. Here the CDR3 DNA reads TGTGCCAGCAGCGGTACTAGCGGGGAGACCCAGTACTTC. This encodes CASSGTSGETQYF.